This TCR beta chain emerged from a study of T cells in Graves' hyperthyroidism and ophthalmopathy. Drawn at first hyperthyroidism diagnosis, the blood sample preceded any ophthalmopathy symptoms. Germline V lookup: CDR1 MNHEY, CDR2 SVGAGI. The trim removed 0 bases at V and 4 bases at J, leaving 10 bases unmatched. This CDR3 comprises 17 residues. Authors of the study amplified TCR beta CDR3 regions from RNA transcripts. Initially, a first-round RT-PCR of the TCR CDR3 employed the HTBI primer set. From the multiplex PCR reads, TCRdb called clonotypes with MiXCR, one entry per CDR3 protein. The sample lists 370,000 or so distinct CDR3 sequences, 15% to 19% occurring once. As regards this clonotype: As yet, its antigen is unknown.

Study findings and constraints: A model built on 13 V-J features separated ophthalmopathy from stable hyperthyroidism. Model-based prediction identified ophthalmopathy a median roughly six months prior to its onset.

The chain joins TRBV6-5 to TRBJ1-1; 8 nucleotides line up with TRBD1. Sequenced material: blood. The sequence came from a woman aged 18 to 35 with Graves' hyperthyroidism that later progressed to Graves' ophthalmopathy. Here the CDR3 reads CASSYSKGWQGATEAFF. In DNA form, the CDR3 reads TGTGCCAGCAGTTACTCCAAAGGCTGGCAGGGGGCCACTGAAGCTTTCTTT.